This T cell receptor (beta chain) is from a study of tumor-infiltrating lymphocytes in localized non-small cell lung cancer. This CDR3 has 17 amino acids. Trimming took 6 bases from V and 1 from J; bases not matched to a gene: 10. The germline gives CDR1 ENHRY, CDR2 SYGVKD. Produced via immunoSEQ multiplex PCR; TCRdb's table is partial and in-frame only. The table lists over 10,000 clones, 76% of them singletons. The TCR originated in a human donor with non-small cell lung cancer. The chain combines TRBV10-3 with TRBJ2-5, with 11 nucleotides matching TRBD2. The sample was uninvolved lung tissue not adjacent to the tumor. CDR3 region: CAISVGRLAGIQETQYF. CDR3 in DNA: TGTGCCATCAGCGTAGGGAGACTAGCGGGGATCCAAGAGACCCAGTACTTC.